This TCR beta chain stems from a study of CD8+CD57+ T cells in acquired aplastic anemia. Study summary: Sorted CD4+ and CD8+ cells gave a mean 3.2 ug DNA, range 0.2 to 27.4 ug. Study results and limitations: Sharing between patients and controls was observed for twenty-nine CD8+ CDR3 sequences.

Comment on this clonotype: The antigen remains undetermined.

Patients who underwent sequencing had shown CD8+CD57+ cell expansion by flow cytometry. All patients had severe acquired aplastic anemia. Blood sampling was performed on the patients, and none of them had received therapy by then. The CDR3 has 12 amino acids. Germline-derived CDR1 and CDR2 are LNHDA and SQIVND (reference sequence). With 5 bases removed from V and 0 bases from J, the gap between germline ends came to 4 bases. Genomic DNA constituted the template upon which TCR beta VDJ and CDR3 profiling was performed. Each CDR3 protein is one row after TCRdb ran MiXCR on the reads. This repertoire shows 250,000 or so distinct CDR3 sequences, approximately 45% found once; its top ten account for roughly 8%.

Sample: sorted CD4+, CD8+, or CD8+CD57+ T cells (not recorded which) from PBMCs. The chain links TRBV19 to TRBJ1-2; no reliable D call. The sequence was obtained from a human donor with aplastic anemia. CDR3 sequence (DNA): TGTGCCAGTAGTTTTTCTAACTATGGCTACACCTTC. Translation: CASSFSNYGYTF.